The 7 T cell receptor beta chains below all came from one sample that was sequenced in a study of cytomegalovirus exposure and HLA in healthy donors. Primers included in the PCR were 60 Vbeta and 13 Jbeta primers. TCRdb's copy holds only in-frame clones and misses some; the assay was immunoSEQ multiplex PCR. The sample comprises around 160,000 clones, about three quarters of which are singletons, and about 2.9% rests with the top ten. What was sequenced was PBMCs. The receptors were sampled from a man between 40 and 49 years old in good health and CMV-seropositive.

This clone was seen more than once but under ten times. The chain carries TRBV10-3 and TRBJ1-2; D is possibly TRBD1 (5 bases). From germline, CDR1 is ENHRY and CDR2 SYGVKD. V was trimmed by 2 bases and J by 0 bases, leaving 10 bases between them. The length of the CDR3 is 15 residues. The CDR3: CAISEMGGANYGYTF. The CDR3 DNA reads TGTGCCATCAGTGAGATGGGGGGTGCTAACTATGGCTACACCTTC.

The chain is built from TRBV7-2 and TRBJ2-1, with D tentatively TRBD1 (5 bases). The CDR3 spans 15 residues. The V and J ends lost 1 base and 1 base respectively, with 8 bases between them. In germline, CDR1 is SGHTA, CDR2 FQGNSA. CDR3 DNA sequence: TGTGCCAGCAGCTTAGAGGGGAATTCCTACAATGAGCAGTTCTTC. Residues: CASSLEGNSYNEQFF.

The V call is TRBV7-2, the J call TRBJ1-2; tentatively, D is TRBD1 (6 bases). This CDR3 has 16 amino acids. The V end was cut by 4 bases, the J end by 4 bases, with 19 bases between. Germline V gene data show CDR1 as SGHTA and CDR2 as FQGNSA. Written as DNA, the CDR3 is TGTGCCAGCAGCTCCACGAGGGGGGGCGCGTTCTATGGCTACACCTTC. Its protein product is CASSSTRGGAFYGYTF. Full variable domain (missing parts from reference TRBV7-2 and TRBJ1-2): GAGVSQSPSNKVTEKGKDVELRCDPISGHTALYWYRQSLGQGLEFLIYFQGNSAPDKSGLPSDRFSAERTGGSVSTLTIQRTQQEDSAVYLCASSSTRGGAFYGYTFGSGTRLTVV.

This sequence joins TRBV30 and TRBJ1-1, with D possibly being TRBD1 (6 bases). This CDR3 is built from 13 residues. V gave up 4 bases and J gave up 3 bases, with 12 bases separating them. From germline, CDR1 is GTSNPN and CDR2 SVGIG (reference sequence). CDR3 amino acids: CAWTRGGHTEAFF. Written as DNA, the CDR3 is TGTGCCTGGACCAGGGGTGGTCACACTGAAGCTTTCTTT.

The chain has TRBV14 and TRBJ2-7, with 8 bases aligning to TRBD2. This CDR3 has 16 residues. Per the germline V gene, CDR1 is SGHDN and CDR2 is FVKESK. V dropped 3 bases and J dropped 7; count of bases not matched to a gene: 14. Here the CDR3 reads CASSQWLREASGEQYF. In DNA form, the CDR3 reads TGTGCCAGCAGCCAGTGGTTGCGGGAGGCCTCGGGGGAGCAGTACTTC.

The chain joins TRBV6-6 to TRBJ2-3; D ambiguous. The germline V gene encodes CDR1 MNHNY and CDR2 SVGAGI (reference sequence). The V and J ends lost 2 bases and 2 bases respectively, with 5 bases between them. The CDR3 is made up of 13 amino acids. This CDR3 is CASSYQFTDTQYF. Here the CDR3 DNA reads TGTGCCAGCAGTTACCAGTTCACAGATACGCAGTATTTT.

The CDR3 DNA reads TGTGCCAGTAGTACTGGGACAGTTGACTACACCTTC. Its protein is CASSTGTVDYTF. The rearrangement uses TRBV19 and TRBJ1-2, with 7 bases lining up with TRBD1. The CDR3 spans 12 residues. The V and J ends lost 4 bases and 10 bases, in that order; junction bases with no gene match: 6. Germline CDR1 is LNHDA and CDR2 is SQIVND (reference sequence).